The rows below give T cell receptor beta chains drawn from one sample of a study of OX40 agonist ivuxolimab in advanced cancers. The method was immunoSEQ multiplex PCR; TCRdb's version includes in-frame clones alone and lacks a portion of them. The sample lists 90,000 or so clones, approximately 87% occurring once. The material was CD4+ or CD8+ T cells sorted from blood, obtained in a trial of the OX40 agonist ivuxolimab. Receptor source: an adult with an advanced solid tumor such as melanoma, head and neck, liver or kidney cancer. The CDR3 runs from the conserved cysteine through the conserved F or W. The D gene is left open where the match is weak. Only some rows state a clone size, as once, few, many or a class for expanded clones.

clone_size: .; d_call: TRBD1; j_call: TRBJ1-4; v_call: TRBV2; cdr3_nt: TGTGCCAGCAGACCGGACAGGGTTGAAAAACTGTTTTTT; cdr3_aa: CASRPDRVEKLFF
clone_size: .; d_call: .; j_call: TRBJ2-3; v_call: TRBV11-2; cdr3_nt: TGTGCCAGCAGCCATCGGGACAGCACAGATACGCAGTATTTT; cdr3_aa: CASSHRDSTDTQYF
clone_size: .; d_call: .; j_call: TRBJ2-4; v_call: TRBV5-6; cdr3_nt: TGTGCCAGCAGCTTGGATTCAGATAACATTCAGTACTTC; cdr3_aa: CASSLDSDNIQYF
clone_size: .; d_call: .; j_call: TRBJ2-3; v_call: TRBV10-1; cdr3_nt: TGCGCCAGCAGTGACCCGAGAACTACAGATACGCAGTATTTT; cdr3_aa: CASSDPRTTDTQYF
clone_size: .; d_call: .; j_call: TRBJ1-1; v_call: TRBV27; cdr3_nt: TGTGCCAGCAGTTTAGCGGGGGGGCTGAACACTGAAGCTTTCTTT; cdr3_aa: CASSLAGGLNTEAFF
clone_size: .; d_call: .; j_call: TRBJ1-6; v_call: TRBV27; cdr3_nt: TGTGCCAGCAGTTTTTCCGTCGTACAGGGATTAAGCTCCTATAATTCACCCCTCCACTTT; cdr3_aa: CASSFSVVQGLSSYNSPLHF
clone_size: once; d_call: TRBD1; j_call: TRBJ2-5; v_call: TRBV12-5; cdr3_nt: TGTGCTAGTGGTAGGGACAGGGGGTGGGAGACCCAGTACTTC; cdr3_aa: CASGRDRGWETQYF
clone_size: .; d_call: TRBD2; j_call: TRBJ2-2; v_call: TRBV5-1; cdr3_nt: TGCGCCAGCAGAAACCTAGCGGGAGGTATCACCGGGGAGCTGTTTTTT; cdr3_aa: CASRNLAGGITGELFF
clone_size: .; d_call: TRBD2; j_call: TRBJ2-3; v_call: TRBV5-1; cdr3_nt: TGCGCCAGCAAGGCGGGAGGGTTTGGCACAGATACGCAGTATTTT; cdr3_aa: CASKAGGFGTDTQYF
clone_size: .; d_call: TRBD2; j_call: TRBJ2-7; v_call: TRBV13; cdr3_nt: TGTGCCAGCAGCTTAGGCGGAGGACTAGCGTCCGAGCAGTACTTC; cdr3_aa: CASSLGGGLASEQYF
clone_size: .; d_call: TRBD2; j_call: TRBJ2-5; v_call: TRBV7-8; cdr3_nt: TGTGCCAGCAGCTCCGGGACTAGCGGGCGTTGGGAGACCCAGTACTTC; cdr3_aa: CASSSGTSGRWETQYF
clone_size: .; d_call: .; j_call: TRBJ1-3; v_call: TRBV7-2; cdr3_nt: TGTGCCAGCAGCTTAGCCCTGGAGGCAGCTGGAAACACCATATATTTT; cdr3_aa: CASSLALEAAGNTIYF
clone_size: .; d_call: .; j_call: TRBJ2-3; v_call: TRBV2; cdr3_nt: TGTGCCAGCAGACCGGACTACACAGATACGCAGTATTTT; cdr3_aa: CASRPDYTDTQYF
clone_size: .; d_call: .; j_call: TRBJ2-1; v_call: TRBV11-3; cdr3_nt: TGTGCCAGCAGCTTAGTCCGGGCTTGGAATGAGCAGTTCTTC; cdr3_aa: CASSLVRAWNEQFF
clone_size: few; d_call: .; j_call: TRBJ2-5; v_call: TRBV6-4; cdr3_nt: TGTGCCAGCAGTGATTCGAGGCGGTTTTCTGGGGGCCACTACCAAGAGACCCAGTACTTC; cdr3_aa: CASSDSRRFSGGHYQETQYF
clone_size: .; d_call: .; j_call: TRBJ1-5; v_call: TRBV7-2; cdr3_nt: TGTGCCAGCAGCTTAGCGGCAGGGGCTAACAATCAGCCCCAGCATTTT; cdr3_aa: CASSLAAGANNQPQHF
clone_size: .; d_call: TRBD1; j_call: TRBJ2-3; v_call: TRBV11-2; cdr3_nt: TGTGCCAGCAGCTCCCCGGGACAGAGAGGGACAGATACGCAGTATTTT; cdr3_aa: CASSSPGQRGTDTQYF
clone_size: .; d_call: TRBD2; j_call: TRBJ2-1; v_call: TRBV9; cdr3_nt: TGTGCCAGCAGCGTAGAAGGACTAGCCTACAATGAGCAGTTCTTC; cdr3_aa: CASSVEGLAYNEQFF
clone_size: .; d_call: .; j_call: TRBJ1-3; v_call: TRBV7-2; cdr3_nt: TGTGCCAGCAGCCCAGCATCTACAGGGATTTCGAGCAACACCATATATTTT; cdr3_aa: CASSPASTGISSNTIYF
clone_size: .; d_call: .; j_call: TRBJ2-1; v_call: TRBV19; cdr3_nt: TGTGCCAGTAGTATTTCAGGAGGCTCCTACAATGAGCAGTTCTTC; cdr3_aa: CASSISGGSYNEQFF
clone_size: .; d_call: TRBD1; j_call: TRBJ1-3; v_call: TRBV14; cdr3_nt: TGTGCCAGCAGCCAAGGGACAGGGGAGCGCTCTGGAAACACCATATATTTT; cdr3_aa: CASSQGTGERSGNTIYF
clone_size: .; d_call: TRBD2; j_call: TRBJ2-2; v_call: TRBV5-1; cdr3_nt: TGCGCCAGCAGCGAACAGGGACTAGGGGACACCGGGGAGCTGTTTTTT; cdr3_aa: CASSEQGLGDTGELFF
clone_size: .; d_call: TRBD2; j_call: TRBJ2-7; v_call: TRBV4-1; cdr3_nt: TGCGCCAGCAGCCAAGACCACCGGACTAGCATCTACGAGCAGTACTTC; cdr3_aa: CASSQDHRTSIYEQYF
clone_size: .; d_call: .; j_call: TRBJ1-5; v_call: TRBV30; cdr3_nt: TGTGCCTGGAGCAATGGGGAGGATCAGCCCCAGCATTTT; cdr3_aa: CAWSNGEDQPQHF
clone_size: .; d_call: .; j_call: TRBJ2-2; v_call: TRBV18; cdr3_nt: TGTGCCAGCTCACCACCGAGGATAACAGGGATCACCGGGGAGCTGTTTTTT; cdr3_aa: CASSPPRITGITGELFF
clone_size: few; d_call: .; j_call: TRBJ1-3; v_call: TRBV5-5; cdr3_nt: TGTGCCAGCAGCTTGGTAGGGTCCGGAAACACCATATATTTT; cdr3_aa: CASSLVGSGNTIYF
clone_size: .; d_call: TRBD1; j_call: TRBJ2-7; v_call: TRBV6-5; cdr3_nt: TGTGCCAGCAGTTACTACACGGGACAGGGGTACGAGCAGTACTTC; cdr3_aa: CASSYYTGQGYEQYF
clone_size: .; d_call: .; j_call: TRBJ2-1; v_call: TRBV18; cdr3_nt: TGTGCCAGCTCACCACCGAACCGGGATGAGCAGTTCTTC; cdr3_aa: CASSPPNRDEQFF
clone_size: .; d_call: .; j_call: TRBJ1-1; v_call: TRBV5-6; cdr3_nt: TGTGCCAGCAGCCCAATTGACAAGAACACTGAAGCTTTCTTT; cdr3_aa: CASSPIDKNTEAFF
clone_size: .; d_call: TRBD1; j_call: TRBJ1-5; v_call: TRBV2; cdr3_nt: TGTGCCAGCGGGAACAGGGGGCGCGGACAGCCCCAGCATTTT; cdr3_aa: CASGNRGRGQPQHF
clone_size: once; d_call: TRBD2; j_call: TRBJ2-5; v_call: TRBV15; cdr3_nt: TGTGCCACCAGCAGAGGGATGGGGGGGGTAGAGACCCAGTACTTC; cdr3_aa: CATSRGMGGVETQYF